This T cell receptor (beta chain) came from a study of blood T cell repertoires in COVID-19. Study context: The study drew acute and convalescent COVID-19 samples from the United States, Italy and Spain. Nucleic acid was either cDNA or gDNA, and it came from T cells, B-cell-depleted T cells, or PBMCs.

The CDR3 length is 17 residues. From germline, CDR1 is MNHEY and CDR2 SMNVEV (reference sequence). After removal of 5 bases from V and 2 bases from J, the junction contained 13 bases not matched to a gene. Some clones are missing from TCRdb's copy, which holds only in-frame ones; the method was immunoSEQ multiplex PCR. The repertoire includes approximately 310,000 clones, roughly 86% of them detected once, and approximately 8.1% sits in the top ten. Specimen: peripheral blood. The TCR was taken from a woman between 50 and 59 years old who had recovered from COVID-19. The chain is built from TRBV27 and TRBJ2-5; 8 bases map to TRBD1. Written as DNA, the CDR3 is TGTGCCAGCAGTGAACGAAACACAGGGGGAGGACAAGAGACCCAGTACTTC. Protein product: CASSERNTGGGQETQYF.